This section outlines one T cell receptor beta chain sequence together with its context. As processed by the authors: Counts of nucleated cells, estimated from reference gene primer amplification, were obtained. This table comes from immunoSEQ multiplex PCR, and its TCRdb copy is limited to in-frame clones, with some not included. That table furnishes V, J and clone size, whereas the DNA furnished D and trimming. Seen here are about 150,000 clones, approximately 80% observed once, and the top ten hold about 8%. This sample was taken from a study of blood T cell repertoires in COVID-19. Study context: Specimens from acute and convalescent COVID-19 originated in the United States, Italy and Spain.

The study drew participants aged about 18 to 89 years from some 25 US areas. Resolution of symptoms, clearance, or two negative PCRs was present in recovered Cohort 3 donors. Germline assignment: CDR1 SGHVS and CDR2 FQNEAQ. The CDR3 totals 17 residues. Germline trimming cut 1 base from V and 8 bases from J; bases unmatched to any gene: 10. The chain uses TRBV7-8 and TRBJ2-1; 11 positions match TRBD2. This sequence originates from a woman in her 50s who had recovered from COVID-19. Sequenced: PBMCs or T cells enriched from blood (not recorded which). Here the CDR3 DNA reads TGTGCCAGCAGCTTAGTACGGCCTAGCGGGAGGCAAGATGAGCAGTTCTTC. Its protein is CASSLVRPSGRQDEQFF.